This T cell receptor beta chain was captured by sequencing in a study of T-cell reconstitution after alpha-beta-depleted transplantation in children. Germline CDR1 reads MNHEY; CDR2 reads SVGAGI. V was pared by 8 bases and J by 10 bases, with 12 bases between. The CDR3 loop spans 11 amino acids. At least ten counts were recorded for this clonotype. The authors prepared the TCRbeta library with unique molecular identifiers. TCRdb re-called the PCR reads through MiXCR, storing one row per CDR3 protein. The table lists over 400,000 distinct CDR3 sequences, around 13% of them singletons, with around 5.6% in the top ten.

The chain carries TRBV6-5 and TRBJ2-1; a weak D match, TRBD1 (5 bases). This clonotype originated in a human donor who donated a stem cell graft to a child with combined immunodeficiency. Sequencing used PBMCs from the stem cell graft donor, obtained from the stem cell graft. The CDR3 loop is CASGQGAEQFF. In nucleotides, the CDR3 is TGTGCCAGCGGACAAGGAGCGGAGCAGTTCTTC.